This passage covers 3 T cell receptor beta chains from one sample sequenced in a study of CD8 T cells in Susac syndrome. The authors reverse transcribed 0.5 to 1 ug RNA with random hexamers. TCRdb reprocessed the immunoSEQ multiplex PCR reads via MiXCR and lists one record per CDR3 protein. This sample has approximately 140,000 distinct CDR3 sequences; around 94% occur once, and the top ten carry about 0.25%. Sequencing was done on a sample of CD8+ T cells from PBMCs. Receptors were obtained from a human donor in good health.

The CDR3 region is CASIRGGDEAFF. CDR3 nucleotide sequence: TGTGCCAGCATTAGGGGTGGGGATGAAGCTTTCTTT. J is TRBJ1-1 and V is TRBV7-9; D may be TRBD1 (5 bases). Trimming left V 7 bases short and J 7 bases short, with 13 bases between. The CDR3 covers 12 residues. Germline V gene sequence: CDR1 SEHNR, CDR2 FQNEAQ (reference sequence).

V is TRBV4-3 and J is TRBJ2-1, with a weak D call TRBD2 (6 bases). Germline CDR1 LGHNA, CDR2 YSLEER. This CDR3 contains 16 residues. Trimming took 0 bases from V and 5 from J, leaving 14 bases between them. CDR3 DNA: TGCGCCAGCAGCCAAGATCGGGGGAGCAGGCACAATGAGCAGTTCTTC. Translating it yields CASSQDRGSRHNEQFF.

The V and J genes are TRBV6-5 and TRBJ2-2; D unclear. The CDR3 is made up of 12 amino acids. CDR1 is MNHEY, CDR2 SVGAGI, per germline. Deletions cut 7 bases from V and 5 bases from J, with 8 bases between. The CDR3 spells CASTERTGELFF. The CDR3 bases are TGTGCCAGCACCGAGCGTACCGGGGAGCTGTTTTTT.